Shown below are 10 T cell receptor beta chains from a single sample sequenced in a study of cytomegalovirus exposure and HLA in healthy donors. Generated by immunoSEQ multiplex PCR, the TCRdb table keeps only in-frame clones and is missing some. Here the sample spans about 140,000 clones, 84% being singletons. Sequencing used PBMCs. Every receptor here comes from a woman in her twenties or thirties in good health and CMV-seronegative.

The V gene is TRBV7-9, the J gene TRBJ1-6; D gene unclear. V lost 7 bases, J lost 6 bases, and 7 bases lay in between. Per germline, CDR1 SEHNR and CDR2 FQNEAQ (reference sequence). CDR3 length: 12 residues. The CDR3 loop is CASNPSNSPLHF. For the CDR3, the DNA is TGTGCCAGCAACCCCAGTAATTCACCCCTCCACTTT.

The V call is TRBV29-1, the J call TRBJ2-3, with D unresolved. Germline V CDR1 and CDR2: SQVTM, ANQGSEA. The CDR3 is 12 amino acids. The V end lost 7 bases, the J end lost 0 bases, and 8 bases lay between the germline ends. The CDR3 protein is CSGLTSTDTQYF. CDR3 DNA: TGCAGCGGACTGACTAGCACAGATACGCAGTATTTT.

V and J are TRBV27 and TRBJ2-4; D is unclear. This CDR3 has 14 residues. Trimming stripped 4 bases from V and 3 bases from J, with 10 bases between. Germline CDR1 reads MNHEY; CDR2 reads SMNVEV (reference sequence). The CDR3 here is CASSSAASKNIQYF. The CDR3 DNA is TGTGCCAGCAGTTCCGCGGCTAGCAAAAACATTCAGTACTTC.

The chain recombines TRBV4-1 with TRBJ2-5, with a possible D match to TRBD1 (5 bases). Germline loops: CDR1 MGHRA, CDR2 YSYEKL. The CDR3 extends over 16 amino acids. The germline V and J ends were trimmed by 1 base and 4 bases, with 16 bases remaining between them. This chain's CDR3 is CASSQGAPGRGETQYF. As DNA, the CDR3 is TGCGCCAGCAGCCAAGGAGCTCCAGGGCGCGGAGAGACCCAGTACTTC.

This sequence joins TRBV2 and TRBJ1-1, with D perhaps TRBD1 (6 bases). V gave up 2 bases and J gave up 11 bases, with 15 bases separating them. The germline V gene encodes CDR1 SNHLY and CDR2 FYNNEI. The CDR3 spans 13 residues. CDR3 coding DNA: TGTGCCAGCAGTGAACCTGAACAGGGTAAGGCTTTCTTT. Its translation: CASSEPEQGKAFF.

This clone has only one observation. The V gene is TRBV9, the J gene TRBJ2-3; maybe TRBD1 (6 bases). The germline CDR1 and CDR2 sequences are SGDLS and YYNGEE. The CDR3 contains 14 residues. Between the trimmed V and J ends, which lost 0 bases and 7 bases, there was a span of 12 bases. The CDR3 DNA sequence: TGTGCCAGCAGCGTAGTTGGGGGCGCGAATACGCAGTATTTT. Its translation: CASSVVGGANTQYF.

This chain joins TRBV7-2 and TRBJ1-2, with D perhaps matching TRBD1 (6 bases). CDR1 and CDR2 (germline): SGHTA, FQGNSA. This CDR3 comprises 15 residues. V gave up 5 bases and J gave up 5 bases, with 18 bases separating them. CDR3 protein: CASSPITGLGYGYTF. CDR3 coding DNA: TGTGCCAGCAGCCCTATTACAGGGTTGGGGTATGGCTACACCTTC.

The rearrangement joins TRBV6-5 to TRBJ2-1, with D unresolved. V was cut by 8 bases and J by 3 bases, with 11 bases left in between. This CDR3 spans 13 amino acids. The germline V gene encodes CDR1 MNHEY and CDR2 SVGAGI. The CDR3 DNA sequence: TGTGCCAGCGGCGGAAAATACTACAATGAGCAGTTCTTC. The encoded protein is CASGGKYYNEQFF.

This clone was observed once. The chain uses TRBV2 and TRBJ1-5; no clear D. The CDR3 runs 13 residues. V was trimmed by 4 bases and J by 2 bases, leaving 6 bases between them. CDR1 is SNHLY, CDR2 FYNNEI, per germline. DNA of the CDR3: TGTGCCAGCAGTGCCGAGGGCAATCAGCCCCAGCATTTT. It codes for CASSAEGNQPQHF.

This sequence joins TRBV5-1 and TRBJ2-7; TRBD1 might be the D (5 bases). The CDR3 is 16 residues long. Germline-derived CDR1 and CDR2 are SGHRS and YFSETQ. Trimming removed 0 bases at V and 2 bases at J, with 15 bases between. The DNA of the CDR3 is TGCGCCAGCAGCTTGGCCGGGTCACAGGCGGCCTACGAGCAGTACTTC. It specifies CASSLAGSQAAYEQYF. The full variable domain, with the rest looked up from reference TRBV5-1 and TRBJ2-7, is KAGVTQTPRYLIKTRGQQVTLSCSPISGHRSVSWYQQTPGQGLQFLFEYFSETQRNKGNFPGRFSGRQFSNSRSEMNVSTLELGDSALYLCASSLAGSQAAYEQYFGPGTRLTVT.